The rows below give T cell receptor beta chains drawn from one sample of a study of TIL therapy for anti-PD-1-resistant metastatic lung cancer. Here immunoSEQ multiplex PCR was the method, and the copy in TCRdb shows in-frame clones only, minus some. The sample lists about 50,000 clones; 80% to 90% were seen once. The sample was blood, taken at baseline. These receptors all stem from a person aged 25 to 85 with non-small cell lung cancer. CDR3s include the opening cysteine and the closing phenylalanine or tryptophan. A D gene is named only where the DNA matches it firmly. The listing skips clone size in some rows; elsewhere it reads once, few, many or a size class.

>.|.|TRBJ2-4|14|TRBV28
CASSLAIAKNIQYF
TGTGCCAGCAGTTTAGCCATAGCCAAAAACATTCAGTACTTC
>.|.|TRBJ1-5|14|TRBV19
CAASEQAGNQPQHF
TGTGCCGCATCTGAACAGGCAGGAAATCAGCCCCAGCATTTT
>few|.|TRBJ2-3|16|TRBV19
CASSIAWGGSTDTQYF
TGTGCCAGTAGTATAGCCTGGGGCGGAAGCACAGATACGCAGTATTTT
>.|TRBD1|TRBJ2-2|16|TRBV28
CASSRGQGAQSGELFF
TGTGCCAGCAGTCGCGGACAGGGGGCACAGAGCGGGGAGCTGTTTTTT
>few|.|TRBJ1-5|12|TRBV6-2/TRBV6-3
CASSYWGQPQHF
TGTGCCAGCAGTTATTGGGGTCAGCCCCAGCATTTT
>.|.|TRBJ2-1|11|TRBV28
CASSFYNEQFF
TGTGCCAGCAGTTTCTACAATGAGCAGTTCTTC
>.|.|TRBJ2-3|16|TRBV3-1/TRBV3-2
CASSTNSGGGTDTQYF
TGTGCCAGCAGCACAAATAGCGGAGGGGGCACAGATACGCAGTATTTT
>.|.|TRBJ2-7|15|TRBV27
CASSPRQIRTYEQYF
TGTGCCAGCAGTCCCCGACAGATCCGCACCTACGAGCAGTACTTC
>.|TRBD1|TRBJ2-3|15|TRBV11-3
CASSSGTGIADTQYF
TGTGCCAGCAGCTCCGGGACAGGGATCGCAGATACGCAGTATTTT
>.|TRBD1|TRBJ2-5|16|TRBV5-1
CASSLGTGVLGETQYF
TGCGCCAGCAGCTTGGGAACAGGGGTTTTGGGGGAGACCCAGTACTTC
>.|.|TRBJ2-7|15|TRBV4-1
CASSQDWRVSYEQYF
TGCGCCAGCAGCCAAGATTGGAGGGTCTCCTACGAGCAGTACTTC
>.|.|TRBJ2-1|15|TRBV5-1
CASSPPKETYNEQFF
TGCGCCAGCAGCCCCCCGAAGGAAACCTACAATGAGCAGTTCTTC
>.|TRBD1|TRBJ2-5|15|TRBV6-5
CASSYTGTGGETQYF
TGTGCCAGCAGTTACACCGGGACAGGAGGAGAGACCCAGTACTTC
>once|TRBD2|TRBJ2-1|15|TRBV2
CASRALAGSDNEQFF
TGTGCCAGCAGGGCCCTAGCGGGAAGCGACAATGAGCAGTTCTTC
>.|TRBD1|TRBJ1-2|13|TRBV6-2/TRBV6-3
CASSQGQGLGYTF
TGTGCCAGCAGCCAAGGACAGGGGCTTGGCTACACCTTC
>.|TRBD1|TRBJ2-1|15|TRBV24-1
CATSDPQQGRVEQFF
TGTGCCACCAGTGATCCCCAACAGGGGCGCGTTGAGCAGTTCTTC
>.|.|TRBJ2-1|16|TRBV9
CASSVDRTKFNNEQFF
TGTGCCAGCAGCGTAGACCGGACAAAGTTCAACAATGAGCAGTTCTTC
>.|.|TRBJ2-5|16|TRBV2
CASSEMGRSSQETQYF
TGTGCCAGCAGTGAGATGGGAAGGTCAAGCCAAGAGACCCAGTACTTC
>.|TRBD1|TRBJ2-3|14|TRBV7-2
CASSLNRGSDTQYF
TGTGCCAGCAGCTTAAACAGGGGCTCAGATACGCAGTATTTT
>few|.|TRBJ2-2|14|TRBV18
CASSPGINTGELFF
TGTGCCAGCTCACCAGGGATCAACACCGGGGAGCTGTTTTTT
>.|TRBD2|TRBJ2-4|22|TRBV13
CASSSNFNPGLAGGSIKNIQYF
TGTGCCAGCAGCTCAAACTTTAACCCGGGACTAGCGGGGGGGTCGATCAAAAACATTCAGTACTTC
>.|TRBD2|TRBJ2-7|17|TRBV3-1/TRBV3-2
CASSQGQGQRGSYEQYF
TGTGCCAGCAGCCAAGGGCAGGGCCAGCGGGGGAGTTACGAGCAGTACTTC
>.|TRBD1|TRBJ2-7|17|TRBV27
CASSSEPGTGWSYEQYF
TGTGCCAGCAGTTCAGAGCCCGGGACAGGGTGGTCCTACGAGCAGTACTTC
>.|TRBD1|TRBJ1-1|14|TRBV7-6
CASSPGQENTEAFF
TGTGCCAGCAGCCCCGGACAGGAGAACACTGAAGCTTTCTTT
>.|TRBD1|TRBJ2-7|14|TRBV15
CATSRGGQGGEQYF
TGTGCCACCAGCAGGGGGGGACAGGGGGGCGAGCAGTACTTC
>.|TRBD1|TRBJ2-7|15|TRBV10-1
CASSPGQAGGYEQYF
TGCGCCAGCAGCCCCGGACAGGCGGGTGGCTACGAGCAGTACTTC